This T cell receptor beta chain is from a study of T-cell memory formation after mild COVID-19. Germline V CDR1 and CDR2: SGHVS, FNYEAQ. Germline trimming cut 5 bases from V and 10 bases from J; bases unmatched to any gene: 9. This CDR3 spans 16 amino acids. TCRdb reanalysed the 5' RACE reads using MiXCR and keeps one entry per CDR3 protein. The repertoire holds just under 550,000 distinct CDR3 sequences, with roughly 20% as singletons. Sequencing used PBMCs or a T cell subset sorted from them (not recorded which). The chain uses TRBV7-6 and TRBJ2-1; 15 nucleotides agree with TRBD2. This receptor was identified in an adult woman who had mild COVID-19 (a few samples of this study predate the infection). Cell type and time point are not known. The CDR3 nucleotides are TGTGCCAGCAGCGGACTGGGACTAGCGGGGGGACCCGAGCAGTTCTTC. Translation: CASSGLGLAGGPEQFF.